The source of this T cell receptor (beta chain) is a study of molecular identifiers for immune sequencing clone quantification (dated by TCRdb to 2017 to 2018). For the study in its entirety: In a replicate experiment, RNA from roughly 18,000 or 92,000 naive CD8 T cells was split into five aliquots, four of which were sequenced. This methods study used CD8 T cells to benchmark TCR RNA copy counting and molecular-identifier clustering-based TCR repertoire sequencing (MIDCIRS).

CDR1 and CDR2 (SGHAT, FQNNGV) derive from the germline V gene. The CDR3, cysteine through phenylalanine, is 16 amino acids long. The entry retains the CDR3 DNA only, 48 bases that are in frame from base 1. The V and J ends are trimmed by 2 bases and 5 bases, leaving 17 bases between them. In the case of this clonotype: Its antigen is unknown. Qualities for individual bases were not recorded, and no much larger clone is one base off.

Libraries of naive CD8 T cells were generated from roughly 20,000 to 1,000,000 sorted cells, with 10%, 30% or 50% of the purified RNA used. Naive CD8 T cells were FACS-sorted as CD8+CD4-CCR7+CD45RA+ on a BD FACSAria II into RLT Plus buffer. Approximately 9 TCR copies' worth of Jurkat RNA were spiked into about 19,000-1,100,000 naive CD8 T cell samples to test detection sensitivity. CD8 T cells were enriched with RosetteSep CD8+ T Cell Enrichment Cocktail and Ficoll-Paque, followed by ACK red cell lysis. Overall results and qualifications from the work: Even against a background of about a million naive CD8 T cells, spiked-in Jurkat TCR RNA amounting to a single cell's worth was reported to be detectable. Highly expanded clone sizes could be underestimated because identical TCR molecules may share a barcode. Clones above 20 RNA copies held over 99% of molecules in CMV-specific effector cells but under 1% in naive cells. When barcode sub-clustering was omitted, TCR diversity was inflated by chimeric consensus sequences, with chimeras reaching as high as 47%. Spiked-in Jurkat TCR RNA (around nine copies' worth), which is not part of the donor repertoire, was contained in the naive libraries. Modeling gave around 2.7 recovered TCR RNA copies per cell versus roughly 10 by digital PCR, implying around 31% capture efficiency.

Preparation of the library involved PCR. TCRdb records Illumina HiSeq 4000 as the sequencer. Preparation of bulk TCR libraries followed a previously described approach, with the TCR primers listed in Table S5. Purification of total RNA was performed with the Qiagen AllPrep DNA/RNA kit. Before analysis, reads from multiple sequencing runs of one library were combined. The authors' pipeline ran thus. Reads were retained only if an exact TCR constant sequence was present, and the retained reads were trimmed to 150 nt and grouped according to their 12-nt molecular barcodes. Within each barcode group, reads were sub-clustered at a 15% Levenshtein threshold, and quality-weighted consensus sequences were built per RNA molecule. Non-functional sequences were discarded, and so were lower-count sequences lying one edit away from another sequence. On the basis of fitting two negative binomial distributions, barcode sub-clusters with fewer than 20% of the maximum read count were discarded. TCRdb cleaned the public reads at Q25 with fastp, built clones with MiXCR and kept in-frame beta chains. One record per CDR3 amino acid sequence lists the most common genes and DNA. What appears here as the V and J calls and clone size reflects TCRdb's work, not the paper's. The sample table records about 510,000 distinct CDR3 sequences; around a fifth of these occur just once. Of the sample, approximately 0.8% falls within the top ten clones.

The clonotype originates from a human donor in good health. Some libraries in this study had Jurkat cell RNA spiked in. Specimen: naive CD8+ T cells from blood, with Jurkat cell RNA spiked in. The intended sense of this specimen's cell subset or site label: FACS-sorted CD8+CD4-CCR7+CD45RA+ naive T cells. This chain joins TRBV11-2 to TRBJ2-3; the D gene is perhaps TRBD1, on 6 matching bases. The DNA sequence reads TGTGCCAGCAGCTTACGGGGCAGGGGATTAATAGATACGCAGTATTTT. It is translated as CASSLRGRGLIDTQYF.